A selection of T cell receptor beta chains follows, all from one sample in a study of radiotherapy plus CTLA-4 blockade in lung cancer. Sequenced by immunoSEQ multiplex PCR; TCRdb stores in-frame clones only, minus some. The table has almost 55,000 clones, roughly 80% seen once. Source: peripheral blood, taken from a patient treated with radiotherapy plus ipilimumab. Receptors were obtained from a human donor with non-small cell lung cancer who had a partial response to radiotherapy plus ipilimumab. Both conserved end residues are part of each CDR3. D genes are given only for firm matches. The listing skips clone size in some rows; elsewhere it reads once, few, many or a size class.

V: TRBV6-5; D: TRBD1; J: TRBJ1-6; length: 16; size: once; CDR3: CASSYGQGQGNSPLHF; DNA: TGTGCCAGCAGTTACGGCCAGGGACAGGGAAATTCACCCCTCCACTTT
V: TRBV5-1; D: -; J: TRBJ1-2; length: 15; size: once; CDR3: CASSLAWGGAGGYTF; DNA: TGCGCCAGCAGCTTGGCCTGGGGGGGCGCAGGCGGCTACACCTTC
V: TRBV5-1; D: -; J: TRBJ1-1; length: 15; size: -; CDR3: CASSNGIFEYTEAFF; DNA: TGCGCCAGCAGCAACGGTATTTTCGAGTACACTGAAGCTTTCTTT
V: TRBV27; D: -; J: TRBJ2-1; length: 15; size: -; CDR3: CASSIRQRTYNEQFF; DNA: TGTGCCAGCAGTATAAGACAGAGAACCTACAATGAGCAGTTCTTC
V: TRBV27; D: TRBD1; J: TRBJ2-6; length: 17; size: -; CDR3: CASSWGTGEPGANVLTF; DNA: TGTGCCAGCAGTTGGGGGACAGGGGAACCTGGGGCCAACGTCCTGACTTTC
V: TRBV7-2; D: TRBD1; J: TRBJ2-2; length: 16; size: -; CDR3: CASSSTVRRGTGELFF; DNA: TGTGCCAGCAGCTCTACGGTTCGCAGGGGGACCGGGGAGCTGTTTTTT
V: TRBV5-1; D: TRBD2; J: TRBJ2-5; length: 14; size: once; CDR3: CASSLTGGPETQYF; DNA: TGCGCCAGCAGCTTAACGGGGGGGCCGGAGACCCAGTACTTC
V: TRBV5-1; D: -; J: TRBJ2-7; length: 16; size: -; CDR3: CASSFGAGQRLDEQYF; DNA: TGCGCCAGCAGCTTTGGCGCTGGACAGCGCCTAGACGAGCAGTACTTC
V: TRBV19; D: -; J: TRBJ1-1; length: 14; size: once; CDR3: CASSIVGVGTEAFF; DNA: TGTGCCAGTAGTATAGTAGGAGTCGGGACTGAAGCTTTCTTT
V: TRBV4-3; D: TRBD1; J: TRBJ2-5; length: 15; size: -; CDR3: CASSPFGTEQETQYF; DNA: TGCGCCAGCAGCCCCTTCGGGACAGAACAAGAGACCCAGTACTTC
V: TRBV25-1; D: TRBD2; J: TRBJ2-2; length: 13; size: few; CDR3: CASSQGRAGELFF; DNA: TGTGCCAGCAGTCAAGGGAGGGCCGGGGAGCTGTTTTTT
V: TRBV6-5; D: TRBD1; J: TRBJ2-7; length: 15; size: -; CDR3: CASSYNRGARYEQYF; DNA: TGTGCCAGCAGTTACAACAGGGGTGCCCGATACGAGCAGTACTTC
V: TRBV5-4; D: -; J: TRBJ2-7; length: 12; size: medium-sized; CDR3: CASGTGSYEQYF; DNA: TGTGCCAGCGGAACAGGGTCCTACGAGCAGTACTTC
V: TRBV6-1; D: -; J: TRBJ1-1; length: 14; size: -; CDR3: CASSAVPGGTEAFF; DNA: TGTGCCAGCAGTGCCGTACCAGGAGGGACTGAAGCTTTCTTT
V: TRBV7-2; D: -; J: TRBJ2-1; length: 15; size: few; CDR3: CASSPLFLGYNEQFF; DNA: TGTGCCAGCAGCCCCCTTTTTCTAGGCTACAATGAGCAGTTCTTC
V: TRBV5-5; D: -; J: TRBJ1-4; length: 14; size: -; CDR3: CASTRGVENEKLFF; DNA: TGTGCCAGCACCCGGGGGGTGGAAAATGAAAAACTGTTTTTT
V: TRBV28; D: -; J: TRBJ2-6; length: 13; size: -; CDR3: CASELRGANVLTF; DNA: TGTGCCAGCGAGTTGAGGGGGGCCAACGTCCTGACTTTC
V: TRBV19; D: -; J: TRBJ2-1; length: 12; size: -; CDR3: CASSKRYNEQFF; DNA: TGTGCCAGTAGTAAGCGCTACAATGAGCAGTTCTTC
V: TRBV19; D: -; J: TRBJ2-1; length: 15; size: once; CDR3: CASSPNTGGRNEQFF; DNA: TGTGCCAGTAGTCCTAATACCGGGGGAAGGAATGAGCAGTTCTTC
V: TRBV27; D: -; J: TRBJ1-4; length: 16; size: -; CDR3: CASSYTKSLTQEKLFF; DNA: TGTGCCAGCAGTTACACGAAAAGTCTCACCCAAGAAAAACTGTTTTTT
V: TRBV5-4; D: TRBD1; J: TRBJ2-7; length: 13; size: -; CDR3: CASSLQGAHEQYF; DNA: TGTGCCAGCAGCTTACAGGGGGCCCACGAGCAGTACTTC
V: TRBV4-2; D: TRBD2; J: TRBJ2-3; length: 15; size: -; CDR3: CASSQDTSGGDTQYF; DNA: TGTGCCAGCAGCCAAGATACTAGCGGGGGAGATACGCAGTATTTT
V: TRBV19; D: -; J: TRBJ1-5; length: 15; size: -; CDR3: CASSIGGIGNQPQHF; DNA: TGTGCCAGTAGTATAGGAGGGATCGGCAATCAGCCCCAGCATTTT
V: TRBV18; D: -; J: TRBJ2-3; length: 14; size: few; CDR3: CASSPDRSGDTQYF; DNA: TGTGCCAGCTCACCTGACAGGTCGGGAGATACGCAGTATTTT
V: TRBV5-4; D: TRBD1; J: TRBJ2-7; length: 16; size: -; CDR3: CASSLLGQGASYEQYF; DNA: TGTGCCAGCAGCTTGTTAGGGCAGGGGGCCTCCTACGAGCAGTACTTC
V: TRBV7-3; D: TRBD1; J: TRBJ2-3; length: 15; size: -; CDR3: CASSSGDRVSDTQYF; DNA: TGTGCCAGCAGCTCTGGCGACAGGGTATCAGATACGCAGTATTTT
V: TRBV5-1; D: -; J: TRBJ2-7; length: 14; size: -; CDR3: CASSLVGRSYEQYF; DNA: TGCGCCAGCAGCTTGGTTGGCCGCTCCTACGAGCAGTACTTC
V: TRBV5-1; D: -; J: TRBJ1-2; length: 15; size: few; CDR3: CASSSQGSLFYGYTF; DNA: TGCGCCAGCAGCTCGCAGGGGTCTCTTTTCTATGGCTACACCTTC
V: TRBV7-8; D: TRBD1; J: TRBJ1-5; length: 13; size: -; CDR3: CASSLTGDQPQHF; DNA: TGTGCCAGCAGCTTAACAGGGGATCAGCCCCAGCATTTT
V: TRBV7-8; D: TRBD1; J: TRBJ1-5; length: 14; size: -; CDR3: CASSPQGGNQPQHF; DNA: TGTGCCAGCAGCCCACAGGGGGGCAATCAGCCCCAGCATTTT
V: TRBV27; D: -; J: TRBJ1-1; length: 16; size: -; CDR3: CASSLYAVGMDTEAFF; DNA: TGTGCCAGCAGTTTATATGCAGTCGGGATGGACACTGAAGCTTTCTTT
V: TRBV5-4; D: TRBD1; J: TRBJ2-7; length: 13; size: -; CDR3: CASSLGDRGEQYF; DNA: TGTGCCAGCAGCTTGGGAGACAGGGGAGAGCAGTACTTC
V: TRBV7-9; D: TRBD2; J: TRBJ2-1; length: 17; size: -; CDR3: CASSLVRTGGRIVEQFF; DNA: TGTGCCAGCAGCTTAGTGAGGACCGGGGGGAGAATCGTTGAGCAGTTCTTC
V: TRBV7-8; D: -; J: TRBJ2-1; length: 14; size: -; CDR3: CASSFGGLENEQFF; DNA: TGTGCCAGCAGCTTTGGAGGGTTGGAAAATGAGCAGTTCTTC
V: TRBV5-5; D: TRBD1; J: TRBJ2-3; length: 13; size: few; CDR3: CASSRDRGDTQYF; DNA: TGTGCCAGCAGCAGGGACAGGGGAGATACGCAGTATTTT
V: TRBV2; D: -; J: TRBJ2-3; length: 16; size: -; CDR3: CASIPGAGSNPDTQYF; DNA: TGTGCCAGCATCCCAGGGGCAGGGTCAAACCCAGATACGCAGTATTTT
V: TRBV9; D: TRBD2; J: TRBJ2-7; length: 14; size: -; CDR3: CASSVGGTSLEQYF; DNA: TGTGCCAGCAGCGTAGGGGGGACTAGTCTCGAGCAGTACTTC
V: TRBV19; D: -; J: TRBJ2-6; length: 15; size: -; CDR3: CASSIVGVGANVLTF; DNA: TGTGCCAGTAGTATAGTCGGGGTGGGGGCCAACGTCCTGACTTTC
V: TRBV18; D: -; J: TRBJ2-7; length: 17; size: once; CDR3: CASSPLPAGQGRNEQYF; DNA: TGTGCCAGCTCACCACTGCCCGCCGGTCAGGGGCGGAACGAGCAGTACTTC
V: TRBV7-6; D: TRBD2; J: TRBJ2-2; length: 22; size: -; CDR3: CASSPWTGGIWTSGGAGGELFF; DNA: TGTGCCAGCAGCCCCTGGACAGGGGGCATTTGGACTAGCGGGGGGGCCGGCGGGGAGCTGTTTTTT
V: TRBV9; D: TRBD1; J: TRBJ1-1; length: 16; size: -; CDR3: CASSKGQGKMNTEAFF; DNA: TGTGCCAGCAGCAAAGGACAGGGGAAGATGAACACTGAAGCTTTCTTT